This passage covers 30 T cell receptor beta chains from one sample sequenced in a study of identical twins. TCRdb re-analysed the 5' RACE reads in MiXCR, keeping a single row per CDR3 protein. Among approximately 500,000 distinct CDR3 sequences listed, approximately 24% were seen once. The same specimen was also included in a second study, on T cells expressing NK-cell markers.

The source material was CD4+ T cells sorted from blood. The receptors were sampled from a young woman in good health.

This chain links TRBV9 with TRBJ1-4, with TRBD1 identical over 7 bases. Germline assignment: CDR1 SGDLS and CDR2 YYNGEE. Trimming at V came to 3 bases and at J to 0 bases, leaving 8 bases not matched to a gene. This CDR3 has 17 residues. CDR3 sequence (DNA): TGTGCCAGCAGCGCTCATACGAGGGGGCCAACTAATGAAAAACTGTTTTTT. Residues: CASSAHTRGPTNEKLFF.

CDR3 in amino acids: CASSHGGGARTDTQYF. The CDR3 nucleotides are TGTGCCAGCAGCCACGGGGGAGGGGCTCGCACAGATACGCAGTATTTT. The chain couples TRBV14 to TRBJ2-3; 7 bases align to TRBD2. Losses at the gene ends were 3 bases for V and 1 base for J; bases not matched to a gene: 7. The CDR3 has 16 residues. CDR1 and CDR2 from the germline V gene are SGHDN and FVKESK. The complete variable domain, with remaining parts taken from reference TRBV14 and TRBJ2-3, reads EAGVTQFPSHSVIEKGQTVTLRCDPISGHDNLYWYRRVMGKEIKFLLHFVKESKQDESGMPNNRFLAERTGGTYSTLKVQPAELEDSGVYFCASSHGGGARTDTQYFGPGTRLTVL.

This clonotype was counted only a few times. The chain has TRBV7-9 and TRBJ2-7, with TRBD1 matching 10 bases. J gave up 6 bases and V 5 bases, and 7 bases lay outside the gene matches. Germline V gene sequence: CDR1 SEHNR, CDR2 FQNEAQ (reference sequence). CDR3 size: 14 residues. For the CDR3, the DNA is TGTGCCAGCAGCGCCCGACAGGGGGCCGGCGAGCAGTACTTC. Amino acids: CASSARQGAGEQYF.

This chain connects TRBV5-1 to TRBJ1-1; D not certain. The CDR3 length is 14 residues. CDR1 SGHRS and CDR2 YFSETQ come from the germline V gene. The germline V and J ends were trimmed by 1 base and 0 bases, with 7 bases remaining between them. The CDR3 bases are TGCGCCAGCAGCTTGAGATTCATGAACACTGAAGCTTTCTTT. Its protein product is CASSLRFMNTEAFF.

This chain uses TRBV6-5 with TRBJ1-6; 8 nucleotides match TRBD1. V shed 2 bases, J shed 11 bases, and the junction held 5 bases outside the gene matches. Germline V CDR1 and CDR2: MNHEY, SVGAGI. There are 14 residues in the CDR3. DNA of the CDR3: TGTGCCAGCAGTTACGACAGGGGAGGTCCACCCCTCCACTTT. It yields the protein CASSYDRGGPPLHF.

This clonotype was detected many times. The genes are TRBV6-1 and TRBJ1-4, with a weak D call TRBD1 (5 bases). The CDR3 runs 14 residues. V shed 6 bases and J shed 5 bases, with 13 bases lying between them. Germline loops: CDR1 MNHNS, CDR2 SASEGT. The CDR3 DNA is TGTGCCAGCAGCCCCCGGGACGGAAATGAAAAACTGTTTTTT. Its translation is CASSPRDGNEKLFF.

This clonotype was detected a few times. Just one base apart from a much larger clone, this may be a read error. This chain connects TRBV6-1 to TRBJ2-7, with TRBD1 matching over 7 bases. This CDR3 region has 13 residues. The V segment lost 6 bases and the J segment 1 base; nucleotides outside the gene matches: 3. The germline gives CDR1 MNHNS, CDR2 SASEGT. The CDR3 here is CASRRQGSYEQYF. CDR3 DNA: TGTGCCAGCAGACGACAGGGATCCTACGAGCAGTACTTC.

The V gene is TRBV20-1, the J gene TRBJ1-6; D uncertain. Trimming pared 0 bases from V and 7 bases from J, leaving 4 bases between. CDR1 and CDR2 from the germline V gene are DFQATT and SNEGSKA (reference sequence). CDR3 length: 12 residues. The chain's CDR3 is CSARDRNSPLHF. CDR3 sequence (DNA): TGCAGTGCTAGAGATCGGAATTCACCCCTCCACTTT.

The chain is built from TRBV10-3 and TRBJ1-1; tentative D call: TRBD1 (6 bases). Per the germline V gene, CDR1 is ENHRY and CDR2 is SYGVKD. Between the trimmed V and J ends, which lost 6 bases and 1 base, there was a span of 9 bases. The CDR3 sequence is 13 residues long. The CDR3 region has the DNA TGTGCCATCAGCCCAGGGGCGAACACTGAAGCTTTCTTT. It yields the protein CAISPGANTEAFF.

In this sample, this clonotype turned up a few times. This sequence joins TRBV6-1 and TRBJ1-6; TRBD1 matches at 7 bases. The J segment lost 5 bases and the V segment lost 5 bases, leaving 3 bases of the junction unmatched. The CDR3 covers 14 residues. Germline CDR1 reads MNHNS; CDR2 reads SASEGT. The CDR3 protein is CASSPQGDNSPLHF. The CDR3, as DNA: TGTGCCAGCAGTCCGCAGGGGGATAATTCACCCCTCCACTTT.

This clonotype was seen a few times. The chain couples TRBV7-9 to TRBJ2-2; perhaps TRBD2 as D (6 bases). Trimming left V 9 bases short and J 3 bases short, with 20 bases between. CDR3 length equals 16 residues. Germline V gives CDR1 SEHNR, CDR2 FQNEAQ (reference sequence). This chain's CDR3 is CASYTGLWEDTGELFF. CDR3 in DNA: TGTGCCAGTTATACGGGACTCTGGGAGGACACCGGGGAGCTGTTTTTT. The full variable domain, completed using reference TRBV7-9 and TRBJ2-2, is DTGVSQNPRHKITKRGQNVTFRCDPISEHNRLYWYRQTLGQGPEFLTYFQNEAQLEKSRLLSDRFSAERPKGSFSTLEIQRTEQGDSAMYLCASYTGLWEDTGELFFGEGSRLTVL.

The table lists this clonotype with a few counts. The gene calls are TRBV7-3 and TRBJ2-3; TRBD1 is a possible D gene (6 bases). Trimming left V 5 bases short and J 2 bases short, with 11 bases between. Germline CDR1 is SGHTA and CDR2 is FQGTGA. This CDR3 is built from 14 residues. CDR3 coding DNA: TGTGCCAGCAGCAACGACAGGTACACAGATACGCAGTATTTT. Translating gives CASSNDRYTDTQYF.

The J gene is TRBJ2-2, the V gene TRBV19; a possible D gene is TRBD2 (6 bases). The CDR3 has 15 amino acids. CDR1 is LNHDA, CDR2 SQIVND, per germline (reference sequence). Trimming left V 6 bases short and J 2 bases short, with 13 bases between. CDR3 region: CASRTGRANTGELFF. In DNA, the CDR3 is TGTGCCAGTAGGACCGGGAGAGCAAACACCGGGGAGCTGTTTTTT.

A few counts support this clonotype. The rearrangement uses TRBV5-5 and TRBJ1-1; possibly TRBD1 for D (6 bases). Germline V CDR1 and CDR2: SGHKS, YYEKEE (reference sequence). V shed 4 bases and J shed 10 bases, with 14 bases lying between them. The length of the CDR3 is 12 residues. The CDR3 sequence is CASSPGRRGAFF. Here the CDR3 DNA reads TGTGCCAGCAGCCCCGGTCGCAGGGGAGCTTTCTTT.

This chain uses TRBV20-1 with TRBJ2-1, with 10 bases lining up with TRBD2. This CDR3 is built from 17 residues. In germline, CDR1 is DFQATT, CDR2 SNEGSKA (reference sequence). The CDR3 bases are TGCAGCGCGGACCCTAGCGGGAGAAAAGGCTTTTACAATGAGCAGTTCTTC. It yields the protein CSADPSGRKGFYNEQFF.

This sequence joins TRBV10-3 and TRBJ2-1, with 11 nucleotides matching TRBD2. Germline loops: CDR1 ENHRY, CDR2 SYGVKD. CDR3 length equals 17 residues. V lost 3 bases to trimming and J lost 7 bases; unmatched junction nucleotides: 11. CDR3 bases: TGTGCCATCAGTGATAAGGTAGCGGGAGGGCGCTGGAATGAGCAGTTCTTC. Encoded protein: CAISDKVAGGRWNEQFF.

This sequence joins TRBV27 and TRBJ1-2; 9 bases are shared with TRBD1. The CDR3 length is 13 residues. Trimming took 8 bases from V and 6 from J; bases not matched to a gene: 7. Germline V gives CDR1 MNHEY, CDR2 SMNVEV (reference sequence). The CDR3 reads CASRGQGENGYTF. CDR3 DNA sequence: TGTGCCAGCCGGGGACAGGGTGAGAATGGCTACACCTTC.

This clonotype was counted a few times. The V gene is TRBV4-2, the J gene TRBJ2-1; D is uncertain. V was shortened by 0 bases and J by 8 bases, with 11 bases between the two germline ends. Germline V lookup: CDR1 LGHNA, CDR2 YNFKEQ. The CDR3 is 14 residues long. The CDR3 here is CASSQDRRAHEQFF. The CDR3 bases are TGTGCCAGCAGCCAAGATCGAAGGGCCCATGAGCAGTTCTTC.

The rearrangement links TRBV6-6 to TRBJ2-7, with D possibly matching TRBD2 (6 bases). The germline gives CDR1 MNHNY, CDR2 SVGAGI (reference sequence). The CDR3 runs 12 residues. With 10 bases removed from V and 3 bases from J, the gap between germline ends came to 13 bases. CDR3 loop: CATGDFLYEQYF. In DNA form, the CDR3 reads TGTGCCACCGGGGACTTCCTCTACGAGCAGTACTTC.

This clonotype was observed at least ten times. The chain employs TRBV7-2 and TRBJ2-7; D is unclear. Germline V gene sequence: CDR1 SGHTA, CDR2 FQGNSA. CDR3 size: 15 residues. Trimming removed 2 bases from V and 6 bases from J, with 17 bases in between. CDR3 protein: CASSLLGQLVSEQYF. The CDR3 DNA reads TGTGCCAGCAGCTTATTGGGCCAGCTTGTTTCCGAGCAGTACTTC.

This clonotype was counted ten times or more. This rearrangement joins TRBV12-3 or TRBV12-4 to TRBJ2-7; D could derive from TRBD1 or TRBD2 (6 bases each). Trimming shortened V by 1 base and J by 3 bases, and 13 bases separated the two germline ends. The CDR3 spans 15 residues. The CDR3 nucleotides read TGTGCCAGCAGTTTAGTAGGAGGGGGAGGCTACGAGCAGTACTTC. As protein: CASSLVGGGGYEQYF.

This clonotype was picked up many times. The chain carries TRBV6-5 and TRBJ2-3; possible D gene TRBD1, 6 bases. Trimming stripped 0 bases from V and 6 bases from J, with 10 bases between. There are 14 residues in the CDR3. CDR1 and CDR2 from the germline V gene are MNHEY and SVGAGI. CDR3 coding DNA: TGTGCCAGCAGTTACTCCGCAGGGGTGGATACGCAGTATTTT. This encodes CASSYSAGVDTQYF.

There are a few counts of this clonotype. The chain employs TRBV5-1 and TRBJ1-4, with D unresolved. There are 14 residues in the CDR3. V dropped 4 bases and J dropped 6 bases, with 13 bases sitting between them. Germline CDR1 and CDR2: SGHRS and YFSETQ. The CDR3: CASSLQQADEKLFF. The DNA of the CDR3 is TGCGCCAGCAGCCTACAGCAGGCGGATGAAAAACTGTTTTTT.

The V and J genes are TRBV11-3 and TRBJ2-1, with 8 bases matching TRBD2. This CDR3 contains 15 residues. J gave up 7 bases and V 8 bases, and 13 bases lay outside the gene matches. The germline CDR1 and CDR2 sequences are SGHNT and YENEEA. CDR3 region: CASALEAGGGNEQFF. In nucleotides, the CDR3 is TGTGCCAGCGCCCTAGAGGCGGGAGGTGGGAATGAGCAGTTCTTC.

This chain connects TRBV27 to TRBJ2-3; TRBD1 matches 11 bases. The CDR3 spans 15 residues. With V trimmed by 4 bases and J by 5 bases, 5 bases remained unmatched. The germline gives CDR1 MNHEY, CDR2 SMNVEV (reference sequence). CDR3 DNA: TGTGCCAGCAGTTGGGACAGGGGGTTTGGAGATACGCAGTATTTT. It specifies CASSWDRGFGDTQYF.

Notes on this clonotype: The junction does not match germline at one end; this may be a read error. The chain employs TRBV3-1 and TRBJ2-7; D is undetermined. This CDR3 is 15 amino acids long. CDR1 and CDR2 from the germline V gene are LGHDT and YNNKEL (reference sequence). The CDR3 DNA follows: TGTGCCACCAGCCCAGAACCGGAGATAGTCTCCGAGCAGTACTTC. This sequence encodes CATSPEPEIVSEQYF.

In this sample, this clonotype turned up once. CDR3 sequence: CASRVGLAIYEQYF. CDR3 sequence (DNA): TGTGCCAGCAGGGTGGGACTAGCTATCTACGAGCAGTACTTC. The chain uses TRBV6-1 and TRBJ2-7, with TRBD2 matching over 9 bases. The CDR3 is 14 residues long. Germline lookup yields CDR1 MNHNS and CDR2 SASEGT. J was trimmed by 3 bases and V by 6 bases; bases with no gene match: 6.

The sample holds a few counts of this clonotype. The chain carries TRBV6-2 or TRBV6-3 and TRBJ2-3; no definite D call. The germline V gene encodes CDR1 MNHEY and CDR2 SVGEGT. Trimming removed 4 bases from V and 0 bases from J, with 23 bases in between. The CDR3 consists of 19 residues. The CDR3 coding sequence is TGTGCCAGCAGTTGGGCTACGGACCGTTCGGGTGCTAGCACAGATACGCAGTATTTT. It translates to CASSWATDRSGASTDTQYF.

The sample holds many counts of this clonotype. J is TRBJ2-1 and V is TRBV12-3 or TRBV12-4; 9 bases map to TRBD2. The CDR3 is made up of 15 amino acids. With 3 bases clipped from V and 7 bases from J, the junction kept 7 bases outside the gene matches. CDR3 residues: CASSFRRGGINEQFF. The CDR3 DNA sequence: TGTGCCAGCAGTTTTCGGCGGGGGGGTATAAATGAGCAGTTCTTC.

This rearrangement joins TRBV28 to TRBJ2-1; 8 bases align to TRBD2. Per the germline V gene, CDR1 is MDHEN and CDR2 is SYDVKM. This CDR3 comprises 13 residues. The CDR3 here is CVSASGGYNEQFF. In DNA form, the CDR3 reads TGTGTTTCAGCCAGCGGGGGCTACAATGAGCAGTTCTTC.